This T cell receptor beta chain was sequenced during a study of blood T cell repertoires in COVID-19. Germline V gene lookup returns CDR1 SNHLY and CDR2 FYNNEI. J was trimmed by 3 bases and V by 2 bases; bases with no gene match: 5. CDR3 length equals 15 residues. In the study's own analysis: Reference gene primer amplification yielded estimated nucleated cell counts. Sequencing used immunoSEQ multiplex PCR; TCRdb keeps in-frame clones, though not all of them. Clonal size and the V and J genes are those of that table, whereas D and trimming came from the DNA. In the table there are about 350,000 clones, 75% to 90% of which are singletons.

Sequenced sample: peripheral blood. The V gene is TRBV2, the J gene TRBJ2-3; 7 bases are a match to TRBD2. The TCR was taken from a woman aged 55-70 years with COVID-19, enrolled during active disease. This CDR3 is CASSETAGVTDTQYF. In DNA, the CDR3 is TGTGCCAGCAGTGAAACCGCGGGGGTGACAGATACGCAGTATTTT.